A selection of T cell receptor beta chains follows, all from one sample in a study of cytomegalovirus exposure and HLA in healthy donors. Here immunoSEQ multiplex PCR was the method, and the copy in TCRdb shows in-frame clones only, minus some. Of some 160,000 clones in the sample, roughly 87% are singletons; the top ten hold under 0.6%. Sequences were obtained from PBMCs. The receptors originated from a woman aged 50 to 60 in good health and CMV-seronegative. Each CDR3 is given with its conserved first and last residue. Each record gives: CDR3 DNA, CDR3 protein, V gene, J gene, D gene, clone size. The D gene is left open where the match is weak. Size is omitted from some rows. Given values are once, few, many or a class for expanded clones.

TGCGCCAGCAGCTTGGTCCAGGGAAGTCGTACTTTCCTCTATGGCTACACCTTC	CASSLVQGSRTFLYGYTF	TRBV5-1	TRBJ1-2	-	-
TGTGCCAGCAGTGATCCTTCACTAGCTTCGGCATTAGATACGCAGTATTTT	CASSDPSLASALDTQYF	TRBV6-1	TRBJ2-3	-	once
TGTGCCAGCAGCACTTGGACAGGGGACCCAGCTTTCTTT	CASSTWTGDPAFF	TRBV9	TRBJ1-1	TRBD1	once
TGTGCCAGCAGTGCCTTACCAGGAGGGGGCGGTGGCTACACCTTC	CASSALPGGGGGYTF	TRBV6-1	TRBJ1-2	TRBD1	-
TGTGCCAGCAGCTCCCTAGACAGTTCGGAGTGGAACACCATATATTTT	CASSSLDSSEWNTIYF	TRBV5-6	TRBJ1-3	-	-
TGTGCCAGCAGCTTGGTTGCGGGAGGGCCTCCCGGGGAGCTGTTTTTT	CASSLVAGGPPGELFF	TRBV5-4	TRBJ2-2	TRBD2	-
TGTGCCAGCAGTCCTACTAGCGGGGGGGCTGAAGAGCAGTACTTC	CASSPTSGGAEEQYF	TRBV5-4	TRBJ2-7	TRBD2	-
TGTGCCAGTAGTCCGCAGGGACAGGGGCGCGGGTATGGCTACACCTTC	CASSPQGQGRGYGYTF	TRBV19	TRBJ1-2	TRBD1	-
TGTGCCAGCAGCTTGCGGGGGGCGGGGAACACTGAAGCTTTCTTT	CASSLRGAGNTEAFF	TRBV5-4	TRBJ1-1	-	-
TGTGCCAGCAGCATAGGAGTAGTAAAGTACTTC	CASSIGVVKYF	TRBV11-1	TRBJ2-7	-	-
TGCGCCAGCAGAGCCGGGACGGGACTCAATGATGGCTACACCTTC	CASRAGTGLNDGYTF	TRBV5-1	TRBJ1-2	-	-
TGTGCCAGCAGTTACCGGCAGGGCCACGCTGAAGCTTTCTTT	CASSYRQGHAEAFF	TRBV6-5	TRBJ1-1	-	few
TGTGCTAGCACAATGGGACAGCTCACAGATACGCAGTATTTT	CASTMGQLTDTQYF	TRBV12-5	TRBJ2-3	TRBD1	-
TGCAGCGTCCGCCGGGGGGGTTCAGATACGCAGTATTTT	CSVRRGGSDTQYF	TRBV29-1	TRBJ2-3	TRBD2	-
TGCGCCAGCACGGGCGGGGCCTACGAGCAGTACTTC	CASTGGAYEQYF	TRBV10-2	TRBJ2-7	-	-
TGTGCCAGCAGCTTAGGAGCCTTGGGGGGGGGTGAGCAGTTCTTC	CASSLGALGGGEQFF	TRBV7-3	TRBJ2-1	TRBD2	-
TGTGCCAGCACTGTACGAGGGCCCCAGCATTTT	CASTVRGPQHF	TRBV28	TRBJ1-5	-	-
TGCGCCAGCAGCTTGGGCGGGGGGGACTCCTACGAGCAGTACTTC	CASSLGGGDSYEQYF	TRBV5-1	TRBJ2-7	TRBD2	-
TGTGCCAGCAGTCCGCAGGGGACCGGCAATTCACCCCTCCACTTT	CASSPQGTGNSPLHF	TRBV28	TRBJ1-6	-	-
TGTGCCAGTAGTATCGGGACCGGGGAGCTGTTTTTT	CASSIGTGELFF	TRBV19	TRBJ2-2	-	-
TGTGCCAGCAGCCAAACCGGACACCTCTCCTACGAGCAGTACTTC	CASSQTGHLSYEQYF	TRBV9	TRBJ2-7	-	-
TGTGCCAGCAGCTTAGACACCTACAATGAGCAGTTCTTC	CASSLDTYNEQFF	TRBV11-2	TRBJ2-1	-	-
TGTGCCAGCAGGCCCATACAGGGCCACGAGCAGTACTTC	CASRPIQGHEQYF	TRBV27	TRBJ2-7	-	-
TGTGCCTGGAGGAGGACAGGGGGCAATCAGCCCCAGCATTTT	CAWRRTGGNQPQHF	TRBV30	TRBJ1-5	TRBD1	-
TGTGCCAGCAGCTTGGGCGGGACTAGCGGGGGTGGTGAGCAGTTCTTC	CASSLGGTSGGGEQFF	TRBV7-3	TRBJ2-1	TRBD2	-
TGTGCGATACGGGGACAGGGGTACGAGCAGTACTTC	CAIRGQGYEQYF	TRBV28	TRBJ2-7	TRBD1	-
TGTGCCAGCAGCTTCCCCGTCCAAGAGACCCAGTACTTC	CASSFPVQETQYF	TRBV7-9	TRBJ2-5	-	once
TGCGCCAGCAGTCATGCGGGGGCGCATAGTAAGGATGGCTACACCTTC	CASSHAGAHSKDGYTF	TRBV23-1	TRBJ1-2	-	-
TGCGCCAGCAGCTTGGCCATGCAGGGAATCGAAGCTTTCTTT	CASSLAMQGIEAFF	TRBV5-1	TRBJ1-1	-	-
TGTGCCAGCAGCACTCGACAGGGTGTGAGTAACACTGAAGCTTTCTTT	CASSTRQGVSNTEAFF	TRBV21-1	TRBJ1-1	-	-
TGTGCCATTGGGGACACAAACTATGGCTACACCTTC	CAIGDTNYGYTF	TRBV10-3	TRBJ1-2	-	-
TGTGCCAGCAGCCGGACTAGCGGGAGCCCCCCCAATGAGCAGTTCTTC	CASSRTSGSPPNEQFF	TRBV7-2	TRBJ2-1	TRBD2	few
TGTGCCAGCAGCGTCCAAGGGGGCGGTTCCACCGGGGAGCTGTTTTTT	CASSVQGGGSTGELFF	TRBV9	TRBJ2-2	TRBD1	-
TGTGCCAGCATTCAGGGGGAAGCCAAAAACATTCAGTACTTC	CASIQGEAKNIQYF	TRBV6-1	TRBJ2-4	TRBD1	-
TGTGCCAGCAGTTTGGGACAGGGACAAGAGACCCAGTACTTC	CASSLGQGQETQYF	TRBV28	TRBJ2-5	TRBD1	once
TGTGCCAGCAGCTTAATGGGAGAGATCCCAGCTTTCTTT	CASSLMGEIPAFF	TRBV13	TRBJ1-1	-	-